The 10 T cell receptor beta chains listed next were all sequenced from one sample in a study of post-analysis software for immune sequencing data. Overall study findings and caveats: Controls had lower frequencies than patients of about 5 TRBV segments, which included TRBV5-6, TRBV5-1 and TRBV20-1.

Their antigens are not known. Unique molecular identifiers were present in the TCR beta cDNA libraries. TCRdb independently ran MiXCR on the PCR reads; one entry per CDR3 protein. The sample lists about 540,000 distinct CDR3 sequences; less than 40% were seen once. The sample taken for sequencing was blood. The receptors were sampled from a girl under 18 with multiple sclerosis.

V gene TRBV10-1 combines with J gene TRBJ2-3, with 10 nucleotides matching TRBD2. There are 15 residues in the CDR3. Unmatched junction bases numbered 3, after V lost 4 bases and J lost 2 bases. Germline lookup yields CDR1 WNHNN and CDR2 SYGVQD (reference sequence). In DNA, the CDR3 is TGCGCCAGCAGTGGGACTAGCGGACCCACAGATACGCAGTATTTT. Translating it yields CASSGTSGPTDTQYF.

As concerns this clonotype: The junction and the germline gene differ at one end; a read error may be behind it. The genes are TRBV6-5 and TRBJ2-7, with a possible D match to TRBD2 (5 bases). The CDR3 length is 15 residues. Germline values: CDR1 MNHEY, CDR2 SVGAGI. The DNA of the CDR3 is TGTGCCAGCAGCTCTATCGGACTCATCTCCTACGAGCGGTACTTC. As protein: CASSSIGLISYERYF.

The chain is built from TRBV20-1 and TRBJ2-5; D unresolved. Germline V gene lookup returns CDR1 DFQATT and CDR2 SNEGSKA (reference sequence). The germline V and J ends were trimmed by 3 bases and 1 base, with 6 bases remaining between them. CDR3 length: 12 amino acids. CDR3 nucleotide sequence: TGCAGTGCTAGTCGACTCCAAGAGACCCAGTACTTC. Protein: CSASRLQETQYF.

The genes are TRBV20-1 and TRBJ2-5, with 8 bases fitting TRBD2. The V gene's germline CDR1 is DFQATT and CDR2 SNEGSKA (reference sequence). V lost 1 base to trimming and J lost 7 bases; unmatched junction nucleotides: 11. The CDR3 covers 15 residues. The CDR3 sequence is CSARGVAGPPGTQYF. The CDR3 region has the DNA TGCAGTGCTAGAGGGGTAGCGGGGCCCCCAGGGACCCAGTACTTC.

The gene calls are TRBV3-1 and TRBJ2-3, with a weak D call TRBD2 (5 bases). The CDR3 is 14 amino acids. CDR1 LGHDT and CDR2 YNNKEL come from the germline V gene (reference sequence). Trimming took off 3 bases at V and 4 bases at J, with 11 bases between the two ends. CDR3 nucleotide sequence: TGTGCCAGCAGCCAGGGAGAGGTTGCAGATACGCAGTATTTT. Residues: CASSQGEVADTQYF.

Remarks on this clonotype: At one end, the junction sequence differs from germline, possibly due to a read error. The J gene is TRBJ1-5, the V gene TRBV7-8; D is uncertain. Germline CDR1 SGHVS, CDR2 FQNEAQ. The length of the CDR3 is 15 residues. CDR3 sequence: CASSLSRSSDQPQHF. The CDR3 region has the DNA TGTGCCAGCAGCTTATCGCGTAGTAGCGATCAGCCCCAGCATTTT.

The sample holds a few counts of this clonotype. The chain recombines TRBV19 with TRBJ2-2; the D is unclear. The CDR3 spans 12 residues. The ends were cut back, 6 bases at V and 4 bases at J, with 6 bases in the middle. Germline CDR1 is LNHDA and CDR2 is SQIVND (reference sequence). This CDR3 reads CASSLLTGELFF. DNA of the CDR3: TGTGCCAGTAGCCTACTCACCGGGGAGCTGTTTTTT.

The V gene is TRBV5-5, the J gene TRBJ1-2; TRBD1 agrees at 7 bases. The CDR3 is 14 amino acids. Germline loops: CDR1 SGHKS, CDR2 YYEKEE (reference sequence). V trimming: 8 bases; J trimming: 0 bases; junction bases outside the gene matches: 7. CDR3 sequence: CASRYRGSNYGYTF. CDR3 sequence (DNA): TGTGCCAGTCGTTACAGGGGCTCTAACTATGGCTACACCTTC.

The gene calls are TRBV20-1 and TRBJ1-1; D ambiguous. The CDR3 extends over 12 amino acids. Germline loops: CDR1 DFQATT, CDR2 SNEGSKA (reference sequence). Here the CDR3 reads CRPARVDTEAFF. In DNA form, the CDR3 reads TGCAGGCCTGCTCGTGTGGACACTGAAGCTTTCTTT.

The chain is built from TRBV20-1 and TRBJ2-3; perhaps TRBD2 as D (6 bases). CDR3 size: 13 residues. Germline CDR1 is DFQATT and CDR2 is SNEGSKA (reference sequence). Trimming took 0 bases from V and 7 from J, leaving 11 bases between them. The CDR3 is CSARELLANTQYF. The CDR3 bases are TGCAGTGCTAGAGAATTACTAGCAAATACGCAGTATTTT.